The 23 T cell receptor beta chains below were found in one sample sequenced in a study of cytomegalovirus exposure and HLA in healthy donors. PCR employed 60 Vbeta and 13 Jbeta primers. Clones were sequenced by immunoSEQ multiplex PCR, and TCRdb holds only the in-frame ones, with some missing. The data show roughly 130,000 clones, roughly 84% seen once. The material sequenced was PBMCs. The receptors were sampled from a woman between 18 and 29 years old in good health and CMV-seropositive.

This chain joins TRBV2 and TRBJ2-7; maybe TRBD2 (5 bases). The germline CDR1 and CDR2 sequences are SNHLY and FYNNEI. V lost 7 bases and J 2 bases, leaving 9 bases between the germline ends. This CDR3 contains 12 residues. DNA of the CDR3: TGTGCCAGCAAGCGGCTAGCCTACGAGCAGTACTTC. It specifies CASKRLAYEQYF.

The chain has TRBV5-1 and TRBJ2-3; no clear D. The CDR3 is 17 amino acids. Germline CDR1 is SGHRS and CDR2 is YFSETQ. The V and J ends lost 1 base and 0 bases respectively, with 15 bases between them. The CDR3 DNA follows: TGCGCCAGCAGCTTGCGCGCGAGGATAGCTAGCACAGATACGCAGTATTTT. Its protein is CASSLRARIASTDTQYF.

This sequence joins TRBV6-4 and TRBJ1-1, with D unresolved. Trimming pared 4 bases from V and 7 bases from J, leaving 13 bases between. Germline CDR1 is MRHNA and CDR2 is SNTAGT. This CDR3 contains 13 residues. CDR3 DNA: TGTGCCAGCAGTGTTGTGGAGGGTGGTGAAGCTTTCTTT. It is translated as CASSVVEGGEAFF.

This chain connects TRBV7-9 to TRBJ2-3; D may be TRBD1 (5 bases). Looked up from germline, CDR1 is SEHNR and CDR2 is FQNEAQ (reference sequence). The CDR3 has 14 amino acids. V lost 7 bases, J lost 2 bases, and 13 bases lay in between. Written as DNA, the CDR3 is TGTGCCAGCAAAGTTCAGGGCAACACAGATACGCAGTATTTT. It translates to CASKVQGNTDTQYF. The entire variable domain, with the rest obtained from reference TRBV7-9 and TRBJ2-3, is as follows: DTGVSQNPRHKITKRGQNVTFRCDPISEHNRLYWYRQTLGQGPEFLTYFQNEAQLEKSRLLSDRFSAERPKGSFSTLEIQRTEQGDSAMYLCASKVQGNTDTQYFGPGTRLTVL.

The chain uses TRBV4-1 and TRBJ2-3; 9 bases are a match to TRBD1. V lost 3 bases and J lost 2; bases outside the gene matches: 12. The CDR3 sequence is 18 residues long. Germline lookup yields CDR1 MGHRA and CDR2 YSYEKL. CDR3 nucleotides: TGCGCCAGCAGCCAGTATAGTCTGGGACAGGGAGTCACAGATACGCAGTATTTT. This encodes CASSQYSLGQGVTDTQYF.

This chain connects TRBV6-5 to TRBJ1-2; possible D gene TRBD1, 5 bases. The CDR3 sequence is 13 residues long. CDR1 and CDR2 (germline): MNHEY, SVGAGI. V lost 8 bases and J 4 bases, leaving 14 bases between the germline ends. The CDR3 loop reads CASVRQGAYGYTF. In nucleotides, the CDR3 is TGTGCCAGCGTCCGGCAGGGCGCCTATGGCTACACCTTC.

The V call is TRBV10-3, the J call TRBJ2-5; D may be TRBD1 (6 bases). The DNA end is more similar to TRBJ2-7, so the J call may be wrong. Germline V gene lookup returns CDR1 ENHRY and CDR2 SYGVKD. The CDR3 has 16 residues. The CDR3 reads CAISDPGQKEPYEQYF. The CDR3 DNA reads as TGTGCCATCAGTGATCCCGGACAGAAGGAACCCTACGAGCAGTACTTC.

As to this clone: One end of the junction fails to match germline, which may point to a read error. The genes are TRBV4-1 and TRBJ1-2, with D tentatively TRBD1 (5 bases). CDR1 is MGHRA and CDR2 is YSYEKL in the germline V gene. CDR3 length equals 17 residues. CDR3 residues: CASTQANPGRGGYGYTF. CDR3 DNA: TGCGCCAGCACCCAAGCCAATCCGGGACGGGGGGGCTATGGCTACACCTTC.

This rearrangement joins TRBV16 to TRBJ1-4, with D unresolved. V gave up 2 bases and J gave up 7 bases, with 8 bases separating them. CDR1 is KGHSY, CDR2 FQNENV, per germline. The CDR3 spans 13 residues. The CDR3 reads CASSQTSPEKLFF. Written as DNA, the CDR3 is TGTGCCAGCAGCCAAACATCCCCTGAAAAACTGTTTTTT.

The chain carries TRBV7-9 and TRBJ2-3; 7 positions agree with TRBD1. Trimming removed 1 base from V and 4 bases from J; junction bases left unmatched: 8. Per germline, CDR1 SEHNR and CDR2 FQNEAQ (reference sequence). CDR3 length equals 16 residues. The CDR3 here is CASSLVVTGIPDTQYF. The CDR3 DNA reads TGTGCCAGCAGCTTAGTTGTGACAGGGATCCCAGATACGCAGTATTTT.

This clone came up a few times. The chain is built from TRBV9 and TRBJ2-7, with D tentatively TRBD2 (6 bases). CDR3 length: 15 residues. Germline V lookup: CDR1 SGDLS, CDR2 YYNGEE. The V and J ends lost 2 bases and 3 bases respectively, with 15 bases between them. CDR3 DNA sequence: TGTGCCAGCAGCGTGGGGACTGGGGGAGACTACGAGCAGTACTTC. Its protein is CASSVGTGGDYEQYF.

This clone was seen only once. The gene calls are TRBV19 and TRBJ2-1, with 9 bases fitting TRBD2. The CDR3 covers 13 residues. The V gene end was trimmed by 7 bases and the J gene end by 8 bases; junction bases not matched to a gene: 6. The germline gives CDR1 LNHDA, CDR2 SQIVND (reference sequence). Here the CDR3 reads CASMRGGVDEQFF. DNA of the CDR3: TGTGCCAGTATGCGGGGGGGCGTCGATGAGCAGTTCTTC.

V and J are TRBV5-1 and TRBJ1-3; D is perhaps TRBD1 (6 bases). The germline V gene encodes CDR1 SGHRS and CDR2 YFSETQ. V was shortened by 10 bases and J by 7 bases, with 30 bases between the two germline ends. The CDR3 sequence is 17 residues long. CDR3 residues: CAGRLRSRQAGWNTIYF. CDR3 DNA: TGCGCCGGCCGTCTGAGGAGTAGACAGGCCGGTTGGAACACCATATATTTT.

The V call is TRBV4-1, the J call TRBJ2-7; D gene ambiguous. The V end lost 1 base, the J end lost 5 bases, and 12 bases lay between the germline ends. The length of the CDR3 is 14 residues. The germline CDR1 and CDR2 sequences are MGHRA and YSYEKL. The CDR3 DNA follows: TGCGCCAGCAGCCAAGTGGGCAGTATGGACGAGCAGTACTTC. Amino acids: CASSQVGSMDEQYF.

The chain is built from TRBV11-2 and TRBJ2-7; 7 positions match TRBD2. V shed 1 base, J shed 3 bases, and the junction held 9 bases outside the gene matches. From germline, CDR1 is SGHAT and CDR2 FQNNGV. CDR3 size: 16 residues. CDR3 region: CASSLGGGSFFYEQYF. CDR3 nucleotide sequence: TGTGCCAGCAGCTTAGGGGGGGGAAGTTTCTTCTACGAGCAGTACTTC.

The rearrangement joins TRBV6-5 to TRBJ1-2, with 7 bases lining up with TRBD1. The V segment lost 6 bases and the J segment 0 bases; nucleotides outside the gene matches: 7. There are 15 residues in the CDR3. Per the germline V gene, CDR1 is MNHEY and CDR2 is SVGAGI. CDR3 in amino acids: CASSRDSTTNYGYTF. CDR3 bases: TGTGCCAGCAGCCGGGACAGCACCACTAACTATGGCTACACCTTC.

V and J are TRBV15 and TRBJ2-2; the D is unclear. Germline V CDR1 and CDR2: LNHNV, YYDKDF (reference sequence). Trimming took off 5 bases at V and 5 bases at J, with 9 bases between the two ends. CDR3 length: 13 amino acids. The CDR3 here is CATSETTTGELFF. The CDR3 DNA reads TGTGCCACCAGCGAAACTACGACCGGGGAGCTGTTTTTT.

This chain uses TRBV5-8 with TRBJ1-2, with 7 bases aligning to TRBD1. The trim removed 4 bases at V and 4 bases at J, leaving 7 bases unmatched. Germline-derived CDR1 and CDR2 are SGHTS and YDEGEE. The CDR3 is 14 residues long. Written as DNA, the CDR3 is TGTGCCAGCAGCGTAAGGACAGGTGGCTATGGCTACACCTTC. It translates to CASSVRTGGYGYTF.

This chain uses TRBV13 with TRBJ1-2, with 9 bases identical to TRBD1. This CDR3 region has 15 residues. From germline, CDR1 is PRHDT and CDR2 FYEKMQ (reference sequence). Unmatched junction bases numbered 5, after V lost 0 bases and J lost 6 bases. CDR3 amino acids: CASSLGDRGKDGYTF. CDR3 coding DNA: TGTGCCAGCAGCTTAGGGGACAGGGGAAAAGATGGCTACACCTTC.

The chain is built from TRBV6-6 and TRBJ2-7; 7 positions agree with TRBD2. This CDR3 is 14 amino acids long. J gave up 0 bases and V 6 bases, and 5 bases lay outside the gene matches. Germline CDR1 and CDR2: MNHNY and SVGAGI (reference sequence). CDR3 in DNA: TGTGCCAGCAGCGATGGCGGGGGCTCCTACGAGCAGTACTTC. This sequence encodes CASSDGGGSYEQYF.

The J gene is TRBJ1-2, the V gene TRBV7-2; the match to TRBD1 covers 10 bases. The length of the CDR3 is 16 residues. V lost 7 bases and J lost 6; bases outside the gene matches: 14. Germline lookup yields CDR1 SGHTA and CDR2 FQGNSA. This CDR3 is CASTLISDRGLDGYTF. CDR3 sequence (DNA): TGTGCCAGCACCCTAATATCCGACAGGGGGCTGGATGGCTACACCTTC. Full variable domain (remainder filled in from reference TRBV7-2 and TRBJ1-2): GAGVSQSPSNKVTEKGKDVELRCDPISGHTALYWYRQSLGQGLEFLIYFQGNSAPDKSGLPSDRFSAERTGGSVSTLTIQRTQQEDSAVYLCASTLISDRGLDGYTFGSGTRLTVV.

The J gene is TRBJ2-7, the V gene TRBV7-9; D might be TRBD1 (5 bases). This CDR3 has 17 residues. From germline, CDR1 is SEHNR and CDR2 FQNEAQ (reference sequence). V lost 5 bases and J 2 bases, leaving 22 bases between the germline ends. CDR3 in amino acids: CASSTPFQGTTTYEQYF. The CDR3 DNA sequence: TGTGCCAGCAGCACTCCCTTTCAGGGCACGACAACCTACGAGCAGTACTTC.

This clone was observed a handful of times. V gene TRBV15 combines with J gene TRBJ2-7; TRBD2 matches 8 bases. The CDR3 is made up of 15 amino acids. Germline V lookup: CDR1 LNHNV, CDR2 YYDKDF (reference sequence). V trimming: 0 bases; J trimming: 6 bases; junction bases outside the gene matches: 7. The DNA of the CDR3 is TGTGCCACCAGCAGAGATTTCAGCGGGGGTGGCGAGCAGTACTTC. This translates into CATSRDFSGGGEQYF. The full variable domain, with the rest looked up from reference TRBV15 and TRBJ2-7, is DAMVIQNPRYQVTQFGKPVTLSCSQTLNHNVMYWYQQKSSQAPKLLFHYYDKDFNNEADTPDNFQSRRPNTSFCFLDIRSPGLGDTAMYLCATSRDFSGGGEQYFGPGTRLTVT.